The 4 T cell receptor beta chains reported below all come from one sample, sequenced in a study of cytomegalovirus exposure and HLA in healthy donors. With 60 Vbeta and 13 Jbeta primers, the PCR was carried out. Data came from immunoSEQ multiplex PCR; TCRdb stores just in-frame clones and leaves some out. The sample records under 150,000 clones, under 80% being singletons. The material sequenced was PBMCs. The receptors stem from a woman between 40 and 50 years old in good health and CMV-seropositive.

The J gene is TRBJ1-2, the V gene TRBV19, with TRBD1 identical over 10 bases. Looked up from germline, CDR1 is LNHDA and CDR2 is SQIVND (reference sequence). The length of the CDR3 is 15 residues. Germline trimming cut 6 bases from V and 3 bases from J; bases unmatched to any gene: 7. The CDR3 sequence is CASRLPGTGDYGYTF. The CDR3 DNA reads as TGTGCCAGTAGGCTCCCCGGGACAGGGGACTATGGCTACACCTTC.

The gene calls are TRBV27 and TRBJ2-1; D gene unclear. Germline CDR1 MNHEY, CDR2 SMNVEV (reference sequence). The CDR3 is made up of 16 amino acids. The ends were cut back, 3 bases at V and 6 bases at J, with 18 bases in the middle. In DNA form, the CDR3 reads TGTGCCAGCAGTTTTATTGCCCCAAAGCCCTTCAATGAGCAGTTCTTC. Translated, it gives CASSFIAPKPFNEQFF.

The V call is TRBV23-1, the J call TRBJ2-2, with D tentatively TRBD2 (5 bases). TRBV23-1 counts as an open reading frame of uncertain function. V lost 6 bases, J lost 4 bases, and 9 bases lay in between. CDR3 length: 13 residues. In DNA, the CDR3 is TGCGCCAGCAGCCGACGGGGCACCGGGGAGCTGTTTTTT. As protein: CASSRRGTGELFF.

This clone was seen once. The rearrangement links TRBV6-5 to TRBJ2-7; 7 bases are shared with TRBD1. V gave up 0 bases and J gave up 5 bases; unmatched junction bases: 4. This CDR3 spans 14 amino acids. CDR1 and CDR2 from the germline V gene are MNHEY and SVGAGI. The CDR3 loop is CASSYSRTGDEQYF. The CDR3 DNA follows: TGTGCCAGCAGTTACTCGAGAACAGGGGACGAGCAGTACTTC.